A single sample gave rise to the 16 T cell receptor beta chains below, sequenced in a study of T-cell memory formation after mild COVID-19. One entry per CDR3 protein, called by TCRdb with MiXCR from the 5' RACE reads. Here the sample spans around 510,000 distinct CDR3 sequences, about a fifth being singletons. The sample consisted of PBMCs or a T cell subset sorted from them (not recorded which). The receptors were sampled from an adult woman who had mild COVID-19 (a few samples of this study predate the infection). Cell type and time point are not known.

Many counts were recorded for this clonotype. The chain couples TRBV7-2 to TRBJ2-5; tentative D call: TRBD1 (5 bases). The CDR3 contains 15 residues. Trimming shortened V by 0 bases and J by 2 bases, and 10 bases separated the two germline ends. The germline CDR1 and CDR2 sequences are SGHTA and FQGNSA. Here the CDR3 DNA reads TGTGCCAGCAGCTTAGCTGGCCAGGGACAAGAGACCCAGTACTTC. Translated: CASSLAGQGQETQYF.

This clonotype was seen a few times. CDR3 region: CASSIDAGLTGELFF. As DNA, the CDR3 is TGTGCCAGTAGTATCGATGCCGGGCTCACCGGGGAGCTGTTTTTT. The rearrangement joins TRBV19 to TRBJ2-2; no definite D call. CDR3 length equals 15 residues. Germline V gene sequence: CDR1 LNHDA, CDR2 SQIVND (reference sequence). Trimming removed 3 bases from V and 4 bases from J, with 12 bases in between.

The CDR3 here is CASSWGLAGAGFNEQFF. The DNA for the CDR3 is TGTGCCAGCAGCTGGGGACTAGCGGGAGCGGGTTTCAATGAGCAGTTCTTC. This sequence joins TRBV11-2 and TRBJ2-1, with TRBD2 matching 14 bases. The germline CDR1 and CDR2 sequences are SGHAT and FQNNGV. There are 17 residues in the CDR3. The V segment lost 4 bases and the J segment 6 bases; nucleotides outside the gene matches: 8.

This clonotype appeared many times. CDR3 in amino acids: CASSHVGLSNSPLHF. CDR3 in DNA: TGTGCCAGCAGCCACGTCGGACTCAGTAATTCACCCCTCCACTTT. The chain uses TRBV3-1 and TRBJ1-6; D gene uncertain. The germline V and J ends were trimmed by 3 bases and 6 bases, with 12 bases remaining between them. There are 15 residues in the CDR3. Per the germline V gene, CDR1 is LGHDT and CDR2 is YNNKEL (reference sequence).

The rearrangement links TRBV12-3 or TRBV12-4 to TRBJ1-1; no firm D call. Trimming removed 3 bases at V and 5 bases at J, with 7 bases between. The CDR3 contains 12 residues. The CDR3 loop is CASSFKGTEAFF. CDR3 nucleotides: TGTGCCAGCAGTTTTAAGGGAACTGAAGCTTTCTTT.

J is TRBJ1-2 and V is TRBV20-1; 11 bases fit TRBD1. The germline gives CDR1 DFQATT, CDR2 SNEGSKA (reference sequence). This CDR3 spans 14 amino acids. The junction had 8 bases not matched to a gene; V was cut back by 5 bases and J by 6 bases. This CDR3 is CSAPPGQGVDGYTF. CDR3 bases: TGCAGTGCTCCTCCGGGACAGGGGGTCGATGGCTACACCTTC.

This clonotype has a handful of counts. The rearrangement links TRBV12-3 or TRBV12-4 to TRBJ2-7; D might be TRBD2 (6 bases). V lost 6 bases and J lost 3, with 12 bases in between. This CDR3 has 13 residues. CDR3 DNA sequence: TGTGCCAGCAGAACTAGCTCCCTCTACGAGCAGTACTTC. Its protein product is CASRTSSLYEQYF.

The chain is built from TRBV7-2 and TRBJ2-2, with TRBD1 identical over 9 bases. The CDR3 covers 13 residues. Germline values: CDR1 SGHTA, CDR2 FQGNSA. V shed 5 bases, J shed 10 bases, and the junction held 5 bases outside the gene matches. The CDR3 here is CASSPGQGLELFF. The CDR3 bases are TGTGCCAGCAGCCCCGGACAGGGGTTGGAGCTGTTTTTT.

This clonotype was recorded at least ten times. V gene TRBV12-3 or TRBV12-4 combines with J gene TRBJ2-7; D call uncertain. The V end was cut by 2 bases, the J end by 3 bases, with 5 bases between. This CDR3 is built from 12 residues. The CDR3 protein is CASSLLDYEQYF. The DNA for the CDR3 is TGTGCCAGCAGTTTACTCGACTACGAGCAGTACTTC.

A few counts support this clonotype. The chain joins TRBV7-2 to TRBJ2-7; D remains unclear. CDR1 SGHTA and CDR2 FQGNSA come from the germline V gene. The CDR3 spans 14 residues. Between the trimmed V and J ends, which lost 7 bases and 2 bases, there was a span of 15 bases. The CDR3 reads CASNQKGNAYEQYF. In DNA, the CDR3 is TGTGCCAGCAACCAGAAAGGGAACGCCTACGAGCAGTACTTC. Filled out from reference TRBV7-2 and TRBJ2-7, the complete variable domain reads GAGVSQSPSNKVTEKGKDVELRCDPISGHTALYWYRQSLGQGLEFLIYFQGNSAPDKSGLPSDRFSAERTGGSVSTLTIQRTQQEDSAVYLCASNQKGNAYEQYFGPGTRLTVT.

This rearrangement joins TRBV19 to TRBJ1-5; D is uncertain. The germline CDR1 and CDR2 sequences are LNHDA and SQIVND (reference sequence). The CDR3 spans 17 residues. V was trimmed by 1 base and J by 4 bases, leaving 17 bases between them. For the CDR3, the DNA is TGTGCCAGTAGTATAGTGTCGGGCAATCCCCCAAATCAGCCCCAGCATTTT. It yields the protein CASSIVSGNPPNQPQHF.

The chain combines TRBV11-3 with TRBJ2-4; TRBD2 agrees at 13 bases. Germline V gene sequence: CDR1 SGHNT, CDR2 YENEEA. V shed 4 bases, J shed 8 bases, and the junction held 8 bases outside the gene matches. The CDR3 sequence is 16 residues long. This CDR3 reads CASSSWTSGSRHIQYF. CDR3 nucleotides: TGTGCCAGCAGCTCGTGGACTAGCGGGAGCCGTCACATTCAGTACTTC.

The chain carries TRBV7-2 and TRBJ2-3, with TRBD1 identical over 7 bases. The CDR3 consists of 18 residues. The J segment lost 2 bases and the V segment lost 5 bases, leaving 16 bases of the junction unmatched. Germline V gives CDR1 SGHTA, CDR2 FQGNSA. Here the CDR3 reads CASSKGAPLWGTTDTQYF. The CDR3 DNA follows: TGTGCCAGCAGCAAGGGGGCTCCTCTCTGGGGGACCACAGATACGCAGTATTTT.

The chain carries TRBV6-1 and TRBJ1-1, with D uncertain. The V gene's germline CDR1 is MNHNS and CDR2 SASEGT. This CDR3 is built from 15 residues. Trimming removed 5 bases from V and 3 bases from J, with 16 bases in between. DNA of the CDR3: TGTGCCAGCAGTCCACCCTCGGGCCGACACACTGAAGCTTTCTTT. Encoded protein: CASSPPSGRHTEAFF.

The CDR3 bases are TGCAGTGCTAGGGAACCTTCCCGGACTAGCGGGGGAACTCAGTTCTTC. This sequence encodes CSAREPSRTSGGTQFF. The chain employs TRBV20-1 and TRBJ2-1, with 13 nucleotides matching TRBD2. Germline CDR1 DFQATT, CDR2 SNEGSKA (reference sequence). Losses at the gene ends were 3 bases for V and 13 bases for J; bases not matched to a gene: 15. CDR3 length: 16 residues.

This clonotype occurred a few times. This chain joins TRBV24-1 and TRBJ2-1; possibly TRBD2 for D (5 bases). Trimming took off 5 bases at V and 10 bases at J, with 8 bases between the two ends. The length of the CDR3 is 11 residues. Germline values: CDR1 KGHDR, CDR2 SFDVKD. The CDR3 DNA is TGTGCCACCAGTGCGGAGGCGGAGCAGTTCTTC. Protein product: CATSAEAEQFF.